Detailed here is one T cell receptor (beta chain). What it binds is not known. The CDR3 loop spans 14 amino acids. V was clipped by 4 bases and J by 7 bases; unmatched bases: 7. CDR1 SQVTM and CDR2 ANQGSEA come from the germline V gene. The sample originates from a study of blood T cells in healthy people across ages. The study's findings and limits: A strong correlation was seen between TCR beta diversity and naive T cell percentage. The study regarded diversity estimates from one million T cells as underestimates. Observed TCR beta diversity per million T cells went down as age went up. This fall followed a roughly linear course with age.

It was with a sample-barcoded 5' primer and a J-beta primer mix that a second PCR of roughly 6 to 11 cycles was run. TCRdb re-derived calls from the 5' RACE reads in MiXCR, one entry per CDR3 protein. The sample yields over 1,300,000 distinct CDR3 sequences, approximately 59% seen once. Drawn from each donor were approximately 9.2 milliliters of peripheral blood. The TCR was taken from a man between 18 and 29 years old in good health. The chain links TRBV29-1 to TRBJ1-4; TRBD1 agrees at 9 bases. The sample consisted of blood. The CDR3 nucleotides are TGCAGCGTTGCACAGGGGGCTATTGGTGAAAAACTGTTTTTT. Encoded protein: CSVAQGAIGEKLFF.